In its sample, the clone carrying this T cell receptor (beta chain) was seen many times. This specimen comes from a study of human T cells and chemical hapten exposure. Turning to the study itself: Skin on the upper inner arm, roughly 2 cm by roughly 2 cm in size, was sensitized with 2% DPC. The scalp of each patient received a weekly diphenylcyclopropenone dose for the full roughly 23-week study.

Noted time point: patch test 2, 6 weeks after DPC sensitization. The treatment denotes: therapeutic diphenylcyclopropenone sensitization with weekly scalp DPC. During construction of the library, unique molecular identifiers were attached to individual cDNA molecules for quantitative, reproducible TCR counting. In the study's own analysis: Ranging from about 20,000 to 690,600, TCR counts per sample had a median value of around 91,000. TCRdb analysed the RACE reads with MiXCR anew, one entry per CDR3 protein. These V and J calls are TCRdb output, not the study's own analysis. The sample consists of 65,000 to 100,000 distinct CDR3 sequences, less than 8% of them appearing once. The length of the CDR3 is 16 residues. V lost 6 bases and J lost 2, with 18 bases in between. CDR1 and CDR2 (germline): MNHEY, SVGAGI.

The clonotype was recovered from a woman in her twenties or thirties with alopecia areata. Some clones in this sample may be carry-over from other donors' samples. The V and J genes are TRBV6-5 and TRBJ2-3; no reliable D call. The specimen was whole blood, collected in connection with sensitization to the hapten diphenylcyclopropenone (DPC). CDR3 coding DNA: TGTGCCAGCAGAGCACTTAGCCTTCCAAACACAGATACGCAGTATTTT. Its protein is CASRALSLPNTDTQYF.